The rows below give T cell receptor beta chains drawn from one sample of a study of cytomegalovirus exposure and HLA in healthy donors. Libraries were prepared by immunoSEQ multiplex PCR; TCRdb keeps only in-frame clonotypes and omits some of them. This table holds 190,000 or so clones. Sequencing was done on a sample of PBMCs. These receptors all come from a boy aged 10-17 years in good health and CMV-seronegative. Both conserved end residues are part of each CDR3. D genes are given only for firm matches.

CDR3 | DNA | V | D | J
CASRPTGRGEKLFF | TGTGCCAGCAGGCCGACAGGGCGGGGAGAAAAACTGTTTTTT | TRBV6-5 | TRBD1 | TRBJ1-4
CASATGQISTDTQYF | TGTGCTAGTGCTACGGGACAAATCAGCACAGATACGCAGTATTTT | TRBV12-5 | . | TRBJ2-3
CASSLFRGSGSSGYTF | TGCGCCAGCAGCTTGTTTCGGGGAAGTGGGTCTAGTGGCTACACCTTC | TRBV5-1 | . | TRBJ1-2
CATHRRGNTEAFF | TGTGCCACTCACAGGAGGGGGAACACTGAAGCTTTCTTT | TRBV19 | . | TRBJ1-1
CASSPEYGTYEQYF | TGCGCCAGCAGCCCGGAGTACGGGACCTACGAGCAGTACTTC | TRBV4-3 | . | TRBJ2-7
CAISESPTSGVSFIEQYF | TGTGCCATCAGTGAGTCCCCAACTAGCGGGGTATCCTTTATCGAGCAGTACTTC | TRBV10-3 | TRBD2 | TRBJ2-7
CASSDRGQPLHF | TGTGCCAGCAGTGACAGAGGACAGCCCCTCCACTTT | TRBV6-4 | . | TRBJ1-6
CASSSLSGGATGELFF | TGTGCCAGCAGCTCCCTTAGCGGGGGCGCAACCGGGGAGCTGTTTTTT | TRBV7-9 | TRBD2 | TRBJ2-2
CASSVGRTNEQFF | TGTGCCAGCAGCGTAGGTAGAACCAATGAGCAGTTCTTC | TRBV9 | . | TRBJ2-1
CASSFLLAANEQFF | TGTGCCAGCAGCTTCCTCCTAGCGGCCAATGAGCAGTTCTTC | TRBV11-1 | TRBD2 | TRBJ2-1
CASSQVLPGGWNTEAFF | TGTGCCAGCAGCCAAGTCTTGCCAGGGGGCTGGAACACTGAAGCTTTCTTT | TRBV14 | TRBD1 | TRBJ1-1
CASIRSGPREQFF | TGTGCCAGCATTCGCTCGGGTCCTAGAGAGCAGTTCTTC | TRBV7-9 | . | TRBJ2-1
CASSLIYTDTQYF | TGTGCCAGCAGCTTAATTTACACAGATACGCAGTATTTT | TRBV7-3 | . | TRBJ2-3
CASTEQGNYGYTF | TGTGCCAGCACCGAACAGGGGAACTATGGCTACACCTTC | TRBV13 | TRBD1 | TRBJ1-2
CASSQEGRSTYEQYF | TGTGCCAGCAGCCAAGAAGGCAGGTCAACCTACGAGCAGTACTTC | TRBV14 | . | TRBJ2-7
CASSLAGGTGGWFYGYTF | TGTGCCAGCAGCTTGGCCGGAGGGACAGGGGGCTGGTTTTATGGCTACACCTTC | TRBV5-6 | TRBD1 | TRBJ1-2
CASSRRTALYNEQFF | TGTGCCAGCAGCCGCCGGACTGCTTTATACAATGAGCAGTTCTTC | TRBV11-2 | . | TRBJ2-1
CASSQVYSMNTEAFF | TGCGCCAGCAGCCAAGTTTACAGCATGAACACTGAAGCTTTCTTT | TRBV4-1 | . | TRBJ1-1
CASSQGALRVVRDRTNYGYTF | TGCGCCAGCAGCCAAGGGGCACTCAGGGTCGTCCGGGACAGGACTAACTATGGCTACACCTTC | TRBV4-1 | TRBD1 | TRBJ1-2
CASSFGTGIGDEQFF | TGTGCCAGCAGTTTCGGGACAGGGATTGGGGATGAGCAGTTCTTC | TRBV28 | TRBD1 | TRBJ2-1
CASSQTRGLETQYF | TGCGCCAGCAGCCAGACTAGAGGCTTGGAGACCCAGTACTTC | TRBV4-1 | . | TRBJ2-5
CASSHPSGGTEQYF | TGTGCCAGCAGCCACCCTAGCGGGGGGACCGAGCAGTACTTC | TRBV4-2 | TRBD2 | TRBJ2-7
CASSQLSRGEKLFF | TGCGCCAGCAGCCAATTAAGTCGAGGGGAAAAACTGTTTTTT | TRBV4-1 | . | TRBJ1-4
CASSLAGGDGEQYF | TGTGCCAGCAGCTTAGCCGGGGGGGACGGCGAGCAGTACTTC | TRBV7-8 | TRBD2 | TRBJ2-7
CASSLGRGPSNYGYTF | TGCGCCAGCAGCTTGGGGCGGGGCCCCTCTAACTATGGCTACACCTTC | TRBV5-1 | . | TRBJ1-2
CASSKDTANQPQHF | TGTGCCAGCTCAAAGGACACAGCGAACCAGCCCCAGCATTTT | TRBV18 | . | TRBJ1-5
CASSQASVLQPQHF | TGCGCCAGCAGCCAAGCATCAGTTCTTCAGCCCCAGCATTTT | TRBV4-1 | . | TRBJ1-5
CASSEGLNSYNSPLHF | TGTGCCAGCAGTGAAGGGCTAAACTCCTATAATTCACCCCTCCACTTT | TRBV25-1 | . | TRBJ1-6
CASSSPEDRGSGANVLTF | TGTGCCAGCAGCTCCCCTGAGGACAGGGGGTCTGGGGCCAACGTCCTGACTTTC | TRBV7-8 | TRBD1 | TRBJ2-6
CASSDGTGGTDTQYF | TGTGCCAGCAGTGACGGGACAGGGGGCACAGATACGCAGTATTTT | TRBV6-4 | TRBD1 | TRBJ2-3
CSVEAQEGAIAIYF | TGCAGCGTTGAAGCCCAAGAGGGGGCTATCGCCATATATTTT | TRBV29-1 | TRBD1 | TRBJ1-3
CASQGEVGGATDTQYF | TGCGCCAGCCAAGGAGAGGTAGGCGGGGCCACAGATACGCAGTATTTT | TRBV4-3 | . | TRBJ2-3
CAISAGTSTDTQYF | TGTGCCATCAGCGCCGGGACTAGCACAGATACGCAGTATTTT | TRBV10-3 | . | TRBJ2-3
CASSPQNYEQYF | TGTGCCAGCAGCCCTCAGAATTACGAGCAGTACTTC | TRBV7-9 | . | TRBJ2-7
CASSQMDRTSANYGYTF | TGCGCCAGCAGTCAAATGGACAGGACTTCAGCTAACTATGGCTACACCTTC | TRBV5-1 | TRBD1 | TRBJ1-2
CATSRAEAPSYNEQFF | TGTGCCACCAGCAGAGCGGAGGCACCTTCTTACAATGAGCAGTTCTTC | TRBV15 | . | TRBJ2-1
CATDWAGVLEQYF | TGTGCCACCGATTGGGCGGGGGTACTCGAGCAGTACTTC | TRBV30 | TRBD2 | TRBJ2-7
CASSLARGPQETQYF | TGTGCCAGCAGCTTAGCGAGAGGTCCCCAAGAGACCCAGTACTTC | TRBV7-2 | . | TRBJ2-5
CASSMRAGGPEAFF | TGTGCCAGTAGTATGCGGGCAGGGGGACCCGAAGCTTTCTTT | TRBV19 | TRBD1 | TRBJ1-1
CASSSRDRGWNQPQHF | TGTGCCAGCAGCTCTAGGGACAGGGGATGGAATCAGCCCCAGCATTTT | TRBV7-2 | TRBD1 | TRBJ1-5
CASTPWGGIVTDTQYF | TGTGCCAGTACCCCTTGGGGGGGGATTGTGACAGATACGCAGTATTTT | TRBV19 | TRBD2 | TRBJ2-3
CASSRTGGADKAFF | TGTGCCAGCAGCCGTACAGGTGGCGCTGACAAAGCTTTCTTT | TRBV7-3 | . | TRBJ1-1
CAWAAAEKLFF | TGTGCCTGGGCTGCGGCCGAAAAACTGTTTTTT | TRBV30 | . | TRBJ1-4
CASSTSGGSGYEQYF | TGTGCCAGTAGCACCTCGGGGGGTAGCGGTTACGAGCAGTACTTC | TRBV19 | TRBD2 | TRBJ2-7
CASSYLLADTQYF | TGTGCCAGCAGTTATCTCTTAGCAGATACGCAGTATTTT | TRBV6-6 | . | TRBJ2-3
CASSGGTRYNEQFF | TGTGCCAGCAGCGGGGGGACTAGATACAATGAGCAGTTCTTC | TRBV5-4 | TRBD2 | TRBJ2-1
CASSLADRDYEQYF | TGTGCCAGCAGCTTGGCCGACAGGGACTACGAGCAGTACTTC | TRBV5-4 | TRBD1 | TRBJ2-7
CASSQGQGDTEAFF | TGTGCCAGCAGCCAGGGACAGGGGGACACTGAAGCTTTCTTT | TRBV7-9 | TRBD1 | TRBJ1-1
CASSLALREMNTEAFF | TGTGCCAGCAGCTTAGCGCTTAGAGAGATGAACACTGAAGCTTTCTTT | TRBV7-6 | . | TRBJ1-1
CASSIRPRDRVSYEQYF | TGTGCCAGCAGTATCCGTCCCCGGGACAGGGTATCCTACGAGCAGTACTTC | TRBV27 | TRBD1 | TRBJ2-7
CASSDQRTGSSYEQYF | TGTGCCAGCAGTGACCAGCGGACAGGATCTTCCTACGAGCAGTACTTC | TRBV6-1 | TRBD1 | TRBJ2-7
CASSLSLDTQGAYEQYF | TGTGCCAGCAGCTTATCGCTTGACACCCAGGGCGCCTACGAGCAGTACTTC | TRBV7-9 | . | TRBJ2-7
CAWGPQNTEAFF | TGTGCCTGGGGGCCACAGAACACTGAAGCTTTCTTT | TRBV30 | . | TRBJ1-1
CASSPQTGRNEQFF | TGTGCCAGCAGCCCTCAGACAGGGCGCAATGAGCAGTTCTTC | TRBV13 | TRBD1 | TRBJ2-1
CASSQELWAVRGTYF | TGCGCCAGCAGCCAAGAATTGTGGGCAGTAAGGGGTACCTATTTT | TRBV4-1 | . | TRBJ1-3
CASSRTTGSSGNTIYF | TGTGCCAGCAGCAGAACCACAGGGTCCTCTGGAAACACCATATATTTT | TRBV7-6 | . | TRBJ1-3
CASSLDYTTRGYTF | TGTGCCAGCAGCTTAGACTATACGACCCGAGGCTACACCTTC | TRBV13 | . | TRBJ1-2